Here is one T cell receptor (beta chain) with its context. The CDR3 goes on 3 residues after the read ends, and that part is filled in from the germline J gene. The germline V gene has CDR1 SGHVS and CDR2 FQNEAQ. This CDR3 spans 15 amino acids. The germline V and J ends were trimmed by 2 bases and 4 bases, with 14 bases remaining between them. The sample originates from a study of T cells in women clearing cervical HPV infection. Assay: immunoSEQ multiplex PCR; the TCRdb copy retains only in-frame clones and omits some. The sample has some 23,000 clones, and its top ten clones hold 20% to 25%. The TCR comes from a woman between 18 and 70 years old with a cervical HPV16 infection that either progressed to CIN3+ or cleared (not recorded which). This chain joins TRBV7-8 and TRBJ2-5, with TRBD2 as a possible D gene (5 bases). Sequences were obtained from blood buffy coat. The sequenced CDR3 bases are TGTGCCAGCAGCTTAATTGAGGGCCTGGGAGAGACC. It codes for CASSLIEGLGET. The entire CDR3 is CASSLIEGLGETQYF. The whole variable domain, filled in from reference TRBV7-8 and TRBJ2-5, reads GAGVSQSPRYKVAKRGQDVALRCDPISGHVSLFWYQQALGQGPEFLTYFQNEAQLDKSGLPSDRFFAERPEGSVSTLKIQRTQQEDSAVYLCASSLIEGLGETQYFGPGTRLLVL.